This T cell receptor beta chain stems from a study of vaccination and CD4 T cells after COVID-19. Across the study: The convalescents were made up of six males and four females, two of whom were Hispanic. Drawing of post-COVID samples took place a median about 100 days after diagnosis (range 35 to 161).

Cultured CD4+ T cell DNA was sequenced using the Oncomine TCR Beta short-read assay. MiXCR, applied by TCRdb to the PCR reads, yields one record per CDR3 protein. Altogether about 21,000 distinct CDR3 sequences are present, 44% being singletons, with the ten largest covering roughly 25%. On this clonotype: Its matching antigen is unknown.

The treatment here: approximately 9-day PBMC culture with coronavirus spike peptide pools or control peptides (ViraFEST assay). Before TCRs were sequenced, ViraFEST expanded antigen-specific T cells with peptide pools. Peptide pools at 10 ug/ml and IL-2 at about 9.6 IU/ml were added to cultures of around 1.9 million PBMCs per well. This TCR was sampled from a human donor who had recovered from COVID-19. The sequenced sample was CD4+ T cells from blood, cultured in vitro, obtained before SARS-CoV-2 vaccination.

CDR3: CSAAQGGGNTEAFF. CDR3 bases: TGCAGTGCTGCCCAGGGAGGAGGGAACACTGAAGCTTTCTTT. The chain carries TRBV20-1 and TRBJ1-1; D possibly corresponds to TRBD1 (5 bases). CDR3 length: 14 amino acids. V lost 5 bases to trimming and J lost 1 base, with 14 bases between them. CDR1 and CDR2 (germline): DFQATT, SNEGSKA (reference sequence).